Shown below are 23 T cell receptor beta chains from a single sample sequenced in a study of blood T cells in healthy people across ages. A second roughly 6 to 12 cycle PCR used barcoded and J-beta primers. TCRdb passed the 5' RACE reads through MiXCR, listing each CDR3 protein once. The sample holds some 700,000 distinct CDR3 sequences, about 42% seen once. The material sequenced was blood. These receptor sequences come from a woman aged 60-70 years in good health.

This clonotype appeared a few times. The chain couples TRBV18 to TRBJ2-1, with D possibly matching TRBD1 (5 bases). Germline-derived CDR1 and CDR2 are KGHSH and LQKENI. Between the trimmed V and J ends, which lost 3 bases and 7 bases, there was a span of 10 bases. This CDR3 comprises 13 residues. For the CDR3, the DNA is TGTGCCAGCTCACCCGCCAGGGTAAATGAGCAGTTCTTC. Translation: CASSPARVNEQFF.

This clonotype has just a few counts. J is TRBJ1-5 and V is TRBV4-2; no clear D. Trimming cost V 3 bases and J 5 bases, with 11 bases left between them. CDR3 length: 14 amino acids. Germline assignment: CDR1 LGHNA and CDR2 YNFKEQ. CDR3: CASSQDGFDQPQHF. The CDR3 DNA is TGTGCCAGCAGCCAGGACGGTTTTGATCAGCCCCAGCATTTT.

This clonotype has just a few counts. CDR3 protein: CSVVPAGNTIYF. For the CDR3, the DNA is TGCAGCGTTGTGCCAGCTGGAAACACCATATATTTT. This chain connects TRBV29-1 to TRBJ1-3; the D is unclear. The CDR3 loop spans 12 amino acids. The ends were cut back, 4 bases at V and 2 bases at J, with 6 bases in the middle. Germline lookup yields CDR1 SQVTM and CDR2 ANQGSEA.

This clonotype was recorded many times. The chain recombines TRBV29-1 with TRBJ2-7; D possibly corresponds to TRBD1 (5 bases). CDR3 length: 12 amino acids. CDR1 and CDR2 from the germline V gene are SQVTM and ANQGSEA. The germline V and J ends were trimmed by 7 bases and 5 bases, with 15 bases remaining between them. The CDR3 protein is CSAWQGMDEQYF. The CDR3, as DNA: TGCAGCGCGTGGCAGGGAATGGACGAGCAGTACTTC.

This clonotype was seen only once. A much more abundant neighbour one base away suggests this may be a read error. The chain couples TRBV3-1 to TRBJ1-4; D may be TRBD1 (5 bases). Germline lookup yields CDR1 LGHDT and CDR2 YNNKEL (reference sequence). Trimming cost V 4 bases and J 7 bases, with 13 bases left between them. This CDR3 comprises 14 residues. This CDR3 reads CASSREGLPEKLFF. In nucleotides, the CDR3 is TGTGCCAGCAGCCGAGAGGGACTGCCTGAAAAACTGTTTTTT.

V gene TRBV6-2 or TRBV6-3 combines with J gene TRBJ2-1; D not resolved. From germline, CDR1 is MNHEY and CDR2 SVGEGT. The CDR3 extends over 14 amino acids. The V end lost 6 bases, the J end lost 7 bases, and 16 bases lay between the germline ends. Here the CDR3 reads CASSDAADLNEQFF. The CDR3 DNA is TGTGCCAGCAGCGACGCGGCGGACCTTAATGAGCAGTTCTTC.

The chain employs TRBV4-2 and TRBJ1-1; weak D call: TRBD1 (6 bases). The CDR3 runs 14 residues. The germline V and J ends were trimmed by 6 bases and 4 bases, with 15 bases remaining between them. CDR1 and CDR2 from the germline V gene are LGHNA and YNFKEQ. The CDR3 spells CASRPAGGGTEAFF. The CDR3 region has the DNA TGTGCCAGCAGACCGGCGGGGGGCGGCACTGAAGCTTTCTTT.

This clonotype was observed at least ten times. CDR3 nucleotide sequence: TGCAGCGTATCGCCAACAGGGGGCATAGCGGGAGGTACAGATACGCAGTATTTT. Protein: CSVSPTGGIAGGTDTQYF. The chain couples TRBV29-1 to TRBJ2-3; a possible D gene is TRBD2 (10 bases). V shed 6 bases and J shed 3 bases, with 28 bases lying between them. This CDR3 is built from 18 residues. The germline V gene has CDR1 SQVTM and CDR2 ANQGSEA.

The chain combines TRBV7-3 with TRBJ2-1; a weak D match, TRBD2 (5 bases). Germline V gene data show CDR1 as SGHTA and CDR2 as FQGTGA. Trimming cost V 5 bases and J 9 bases, with 14 bases left between them. The CDR3 sequence is 13 residues long. The CDR3 nucleotides are TGTGCCAGCAGCGTAGGGCGAGAGGGTGAGCAGTTCTTC. Its translation: CASSVGREGEQFF.

V is TRBV11-1 and J is TRBJ2-7; D is undetermined. Germline CDR1 and CDR2: SGHAT and FQDESV (reference sequence). The length of the CDR3 is 15 residues. Trimming left V 2 bases short and J 0 bases short, with 11 bases between. Here the CDR3 reads CASSLSEEYSYEQYF. In DNA, the CDR3 is TGTGCCAGCAGCTTAAGTGAAGAATACTCCTACGAGCAGTACTTC.

CDR3: CASSSLGWTEAFF. In DNA, the CDR3 is TGTGCCAGCAGTTCACTCGGGTGGACGGAAGCTTTCTTT. This rearrangement joins TRBV25-1 to TRBJ1-1; D unclear. The length of the CDR3 is 13 residues. The germline CDR1 and CDR2 sequences are MGHDK and SYGVNS. V gave up 5 bases and J gave up 8 bases, with 15 bases separating them. Using reference TRBV25-1 and TRBJ1-1 for the parts outside the CDR3, the full variable domain is EADIYQTPRYLVIGTGKKITLECSQTMGHDKMYWYQQDPGMELHLIHYSYGVNSTEKGDLSSESTVSRIRTEHFPLTLESARPSHTSQYLCASSSLGWTEAFFGQGTRLTVV.

This sequence joins TRBV2 and TRBJ1-1; D unresolved. Trimming removed 3 bases at V and 0 bases at J, with 11 bases between. From germline, CDR1 is SNHLY and CDR2 FYNNEI. The CDR3 spans 15 residues. The CDR3 loop reads CASSERGSMNTEAFF. In nucleotides, the CDR3 is TGTGCCAGCAGTGAGAGAGGCAGTATGAACACTGAAGCTTTCTTT. Variable domain in full (rest from reference TRBV2 and TRBJ1-1): EPEVTQTPSHQVTQMGQEVILRCVPISNHLYFYWYRQILGQKVEFLVSFYNNEISEKSEIFDDQFSVERPDGSNFTLKIRSTKLEDSAMYFCASSERGSMNTEAFFGQGTRLTVV.

The chain joins TRBV9 to TRBJ2-7, with 12 bases identical to TRBD1. The germline CDR1 and CDR2 sequences are SGDLS and YYNGEE. The CDR3 runs 16 residues. Unmatched junction bases numbered 10, after V lost 3 bases and J lost 6 bases. CDR3 loop: CASSDAGQGAPGEQYF. CDR3 nucleotides: TGTGCCAGCAGCGACGCGGGACAGGGGGCGCCGGGCGAGCAGTACTTC. The full variable domain, in which reference TRBV9 and TRBJ2-7 provide the parts outside the CDR3, is DSGVTQTPKHLITATGQRVTLRCSPRSGDLSVYWYQQSLDQGLQFLIQYYNGEERAKGNILERFSAQQFPDLHSELNLSSLELGDSALYFCASSDAGQGAPGEQYFGPGTRLTVT.

CDR3 nucleotides: TGTGCCAGCAGTCACCGGGGAGGAAACACCATATATTTT. Its protein product is CASSHRGGNTIYF. J is TRBJ1-3 and V is TRBV27; no clear D gene. Germline values: CDR1 MNHEY, CDR2 SMNVEV (reference sequence). The CDR3 runs 13 residues. Trimming removed 5 bases at V and 4 bases at J, with 9 bases between.

This clonotype was counted a few times. The chain joins TRBV10-3 to TRBJ2-1, with 13 bases identical to TRBD2. In germline, CDR1 is ENHRY, CDR2 SYGVKD. V lost 4 bases and J lost 0; bases outside the gene matches: 3. The CDR3 covers 17 residues. CDR3 DNA: TGTGCCATCAGTGGACTAGCGGGGGGAACCTCCTACAATGAGCAGTTCTTC. It specifies CAISGLAGGTSYNEQFF.

V and J are TRBV6-2 or TRBV6-3 and TRBJ2-1; a weak D match, TRBD2 (6 bases). The V end was cut by 6 bases, the J end by 5 bases, with 20 bases between. This CDR3 contains 16 residues. The germline V gene has CDR1 MNHEY and CDR2 SVGEGT. CDR3 amino acids: CASRRTGARINNEQFF. The CDR3 DNA reads as TGTGCCAGCAGACGTACGGGAGCCCGCATCAACAATGAGCAGTTCTTC.

There are a few counts of this clonotype. The rearrangement uses TRBV4-2 and TRBJ2-7; D is undetermined. V lost 8 bases to trimming and J lost 1 base, with 18 bases between them. The CDR3 sequence is 15 residues long. Germline assignment: CDR1 LGHNA and CDR2 YNFKEQ. DNA of the CDR3: TGTGCCAGCGCACCCCAGGACGTGGGGTCCTACGAGCAGTACTTC. Translating it yields CASAPQDVGSYEQYF.

This chain uses TRBV20-1 with TRBJ1-2; 7 bases align to TRBD1. Germline values: CDR1 DFQATT, CDR2 SNEGSKA (reference sequence). The V gene end was trimmed by 3 bases and the J gene end by 8 bases; junction bases not matched to a gene: 12. This CDR3 has 14 amino acids. The CDR3 reads CSASRDSSQRGYTF. DNA for the CDR3: TGCAGTGCTAGCCGGGACAGTAGCCAGCGAGGCTACACCTTC.

Of note for this clonotype: A junction end diverges from the germline sequence, so it may reflect a read error. The chain employs TRBV5-1 and TRBJ2-1; 12 nucleotides line up with TRBD2. CDR3 size: 17 residues. CDR1 and CDR2 (germline): SGHRS, YFSETQ. The CDR3 DNA is TGCACCAGCAGCCCGGGACTAGCGGGTGCCCGCAACAATGAGCAGTTCTTC. Translating gives CTSSPGLAGARNNEQFF.

This chain uses TRBV6-5 with TRBJ2-1; 8 bases are a match to TRBD1. The germline V gene encodes CDR1 MNHEY and CDR2 SVGAGI. The CDR3 covers 15 residues. With V trimmed by 7 bases and J by 3 bases, 8 bases remained unmatched. CDR3 in DNA: TGTGCCAGCATCTTAGACAGGGGAGGCTACAATGAGCAGTTCTTC. It is translated as CASILDRGGYNEQFF.

This clonotype has at least ten counts. The V gene is TRBV6-2 or TRBV6-3, the J gene TRBJ2-5; 9 nucleotides line up with TRBD2. Germline CDR1 reads MNHEY; CDR2 reads SVGEGT. The CDR3 is 13 residues long. Trimming took 7 bases from V and 1 from J; bases not matched to a gene: 1. The CDR3 region is CASKTSGQETQYF. Written as DNA, the CDR3 is TGTGCCAGCAAGACTAGCGGCCAAGAGACCCAGTACTTC.

This clonotype has ten or more counts. The V call is TRBV10-3, the J call TRBJ1-2, with 9 bases aligning to TRBD1. Germline loops: CDR1 ENHRY, CDR2 SYGVKD. With 7 bases clipped from V and 5 bases from J, the junction kept 5 bases outside the gene matches. The CDR3 totals 13 residues. The CDR3 coding sequence is TGTGCCATCACCACCGGGACAGGGTATGGCTACACCTTC. This codes for CAITTGTGYGYTF.

This clonotype was detected many times. The CDR3 DNA reads as TGCGCCAGCAGCTTGGGACCTCCTAACAATGAGCAGTTCTTC. Translating it yields CASSLGPPNNEQFF. The V call is TRBV5-1, the J call TRBJ2-1; D unresolved. The germline V gene encodes CDR1 SGHRS and CDR2 YFSETQ. The ends were cut back, 0 bases at V and 5 bases at J, with 9 bases in the middle. The length of the CDR3 is 14 residues.